This T cell receptor beta chain was observed in a study of T-cell reconstitution after alpha-beta-depleted transplantation in children. Study findings and constraints: Several hundred expanded graft clones reportedly gave rise to the alpha-beta T cells present about two months after transplant. Diversity and T-cell counts at one year after transplant derived mostly from new T cells. High day-60 TCRbeta diversity in some patients came from surviving recipient T cells and thymic progenitors.

Comments on this clonotype: Its specificity is unknown.

This CDR3 spans 11 amino acids. The V gene lost 7 bases and the J gene lost 5 bases, with 11 bases spanning the gap. CDR1 is SQVTM and CDR2 is ANQGSEA in the germline V gene. Unique molecular identifiers were used to barcode this TCRbeta library. TCRdb re-derived calls from the PCR reads in MiXCR, one entry per CDR3 protein. The repertoire holds nearly 200,000 distinct CDR3 sequences, with 6.3% as singletons. Sequenced material: PBMCs, taken before TCRalphabeta/CD19-depleted stem cell transplant. The origin of this receptor is a girl under three years old with combined immunodeficiency, due to receive a stem cell transplant. The V gene is TRBV29-1, the J gene TRBJ2-5; D gene ambiguous. The CDR3 nucleotides read TGCAGCGCCTTCCCTGGGGAGACCCAGTACTTC. This codes for CSAFPGETQYF.